These 5 T cell receptor beta chains were all obtained from the same sample, sequenced in a study of identical twins. TCRdb redid the calling of the 5' RACE reads with MiXCR, one entry per CDR3 protein. The table includes fewer than 250,000 distinct CDR3 sequences, roughly 7.5% detected once. A further study also used this sample, focusing on yellow fever vaccine responses in identical twins.

The sequenced material came from CD8+ T cells sorted from blood. All receptors derive from a woman in her late teens or twenties in good health.

As regards this clonotype: A much larger clone lies a single base off, so this may be a read error. This sequence joins TRBV20-1 and TRBJ2-3; tentatively, D is TRBD2 (5 bases). From germline, CDR1 is DFQATT and CDR2 SNEGSKA (reference sequence). This CDR3 comprises 15 residues. As DNA, the CDR3 is TGCAGTGCTGCGAGTGGAGCGGTGGGCCCAGATATGCAGTATTTT. Amino acids: CSAASGAVGPDMQYF.

The gene calls are TRBV2 and TRBJ2-7; 8 positions agree with TRBD1. The CDR3 totals 13 residues. Germline trimming cut 5 bases from V and 3 bases from J; bases unmatched to any gene: 3. Germline V gene lookup returns CDR1 SNHLY and CDR2 FYNNEI. The CDR3 region has the DNA TGTGCCAGCAGTCCGGACAGGGACTACGAGCAGTACTTC. Its translation is CASSPDRDYEQYF. Complete variable domain (other parts from reference TRBV2 and TRBJ2-7): EPEVTQTPSHQVTQMGQEVILRCVPISNHLYFYWYRQILGQKVEFLVSFYNNEISEKSEIFDDQFSVERPDGSNFTLKIRSTKLEDSAMYFCASSPDRDYEQYFGPGTRLTVT.

The J gene is TRBJ2-7, the V gene TRBV10-3; perhaps D is TRBD1 or TRBD2 (5 bases each). The V and J ends lost 4 bases and 7 bases respectively, with 14 bases between them. The V gene's germline CDR1 is ENHRY and CDR2 SYGVKD. The CDR3 consists of 13 residues. For the CDR3, the DNA is TGTGCCATCAGTGTTGGGGGAGTGAGGGAGCAGTACTTC. Amino acids: CAISVGGVREQYF.

This clonotype was seen more than once but under ten times. This sequence joins TRBV5-1 and TRBJ2-1; 7 bases match TRBD2. Trimming cost V 1 base and J 2 bases; bases outside gene matches: 6. The CDR3 runs 16 residues. Germline values: CDR1 SGHRS, CDR2 YFSETQ. CDR3 region: CASSLPASGAYNEQFF. DNA of the CDR3: TGCGCCAGCAGCTTGCCGGCTAGCGGAGCCTACAATGAGCAGTTCTTC.

This clonotype appeared many times. V and J are TRBV5-1 and TRBJ1-1, with D possibly TRBD1 on 5 matching bases. V shed 3 bases and J shed 3 bases, with 9 bases lying between them. The CDR3 is 13 residues long. CDR1 and CDR2 from the germline V gene are SGHRS and YFSETQ. The CDR3 bases are TGCGCCAGCAGCTGGATGGGGGACACTGAAGCTTTCTTT. It yields the protein CASSWMGDTEAFF.